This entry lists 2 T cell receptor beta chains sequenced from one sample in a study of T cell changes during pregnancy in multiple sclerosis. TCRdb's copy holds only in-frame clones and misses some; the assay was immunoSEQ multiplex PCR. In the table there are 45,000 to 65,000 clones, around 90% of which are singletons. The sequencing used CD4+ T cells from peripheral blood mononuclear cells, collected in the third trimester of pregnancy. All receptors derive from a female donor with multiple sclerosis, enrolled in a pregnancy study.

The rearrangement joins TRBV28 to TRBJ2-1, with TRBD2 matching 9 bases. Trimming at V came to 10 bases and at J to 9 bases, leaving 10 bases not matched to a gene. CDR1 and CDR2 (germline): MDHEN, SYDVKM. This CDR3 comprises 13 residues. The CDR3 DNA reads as TGTGCCACCAGCGGGGGGCCTCTCGGTGAGCAGTTCTTC. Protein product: CATSGGPLGEQFF.

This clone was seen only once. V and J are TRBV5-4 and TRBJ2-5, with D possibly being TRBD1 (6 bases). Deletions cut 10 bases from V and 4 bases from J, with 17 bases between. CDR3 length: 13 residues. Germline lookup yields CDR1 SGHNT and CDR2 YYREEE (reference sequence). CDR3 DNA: TGTGCCGGTACCACAGGGAAAGGAGAGACCCAGTACTTC. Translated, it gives CAGTTGKGETQYF.